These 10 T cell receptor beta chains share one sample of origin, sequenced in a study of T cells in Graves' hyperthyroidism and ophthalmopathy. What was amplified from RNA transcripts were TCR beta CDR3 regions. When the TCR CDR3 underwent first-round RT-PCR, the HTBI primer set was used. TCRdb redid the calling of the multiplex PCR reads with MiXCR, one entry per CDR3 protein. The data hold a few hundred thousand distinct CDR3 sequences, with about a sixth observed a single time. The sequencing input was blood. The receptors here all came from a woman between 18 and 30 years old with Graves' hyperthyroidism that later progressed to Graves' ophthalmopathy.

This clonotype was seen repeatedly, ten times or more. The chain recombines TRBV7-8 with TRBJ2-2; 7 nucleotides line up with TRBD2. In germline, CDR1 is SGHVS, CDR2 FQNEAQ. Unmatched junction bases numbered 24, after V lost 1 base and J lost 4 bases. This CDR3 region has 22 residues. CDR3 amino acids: CASSLVSGVVAEGVRSTGELFF. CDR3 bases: TGTGCCAGCAGCTTAGTCAGCGGGGTGGTAGCGGAAGGCGTTCGGAGCACCGGGGAGCTGTTTTTT.

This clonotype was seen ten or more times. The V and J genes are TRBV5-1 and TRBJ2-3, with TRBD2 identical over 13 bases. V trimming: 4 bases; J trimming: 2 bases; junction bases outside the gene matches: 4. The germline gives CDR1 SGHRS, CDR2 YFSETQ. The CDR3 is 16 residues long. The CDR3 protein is CASSKGLAGNTDTQYF. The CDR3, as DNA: TGCGCCAGCAGCAAGGGACTAGCGGGAAACACAGATACGCAGTATTTT.

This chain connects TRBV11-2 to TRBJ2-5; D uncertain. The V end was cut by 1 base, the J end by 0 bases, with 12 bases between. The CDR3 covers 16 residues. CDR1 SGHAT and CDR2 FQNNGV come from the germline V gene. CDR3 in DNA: TGTGCCAGCAGCTTAGTTCCGTCAGAGTACCAAGAGACCCAGTACTTC. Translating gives CASSLVPSEYQETQYF.

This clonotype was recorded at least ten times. The CDR3 DNA reads as TGTGCCAGCAGTTCCCCTCGAGGTGGGGGAAACTCACCCCTCCACTTT. It encodes CASSSPRGGGNSPLHF. The rearrangement joins TRBV28 to TRBJ1-6; perhaps TRBD1 as D (5 bases). Germline CDR1 MDHEN, CDR2 SYDVKM. Trimming cost V 4 bases and J 10 bases, with 20 bases left between them. The CDR3 contains 16 residues.

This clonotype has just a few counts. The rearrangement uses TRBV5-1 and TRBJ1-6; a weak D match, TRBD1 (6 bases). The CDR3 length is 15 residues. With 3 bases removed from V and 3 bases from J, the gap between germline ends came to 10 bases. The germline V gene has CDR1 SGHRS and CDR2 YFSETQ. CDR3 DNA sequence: TGCGCCAGCAGCTCACAGGGTGACTATAATTCACCCCTCCACTTT. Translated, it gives CASSSQGDYNSPLHF. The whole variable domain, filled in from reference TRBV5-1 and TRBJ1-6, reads KAGVTQTPRYLIKTRGQQVTLSCSPISGHRSVSWYQQTPGQGLQFLFEYFSETQRNKGNFPGRFSGRQFSNSRSEMNVSTLELGDSALYLCASSSQGDYNSPLHFGNGTRLTVT.

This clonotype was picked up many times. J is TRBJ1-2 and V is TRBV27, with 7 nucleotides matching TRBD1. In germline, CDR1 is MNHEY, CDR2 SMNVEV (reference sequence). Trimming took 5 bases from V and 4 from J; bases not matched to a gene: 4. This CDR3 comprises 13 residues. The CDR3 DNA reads TGTGCCAGCAGTCAGACAGGGAGCTATGGCTACACCTTC. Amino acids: CASSQTGSYGYTF.

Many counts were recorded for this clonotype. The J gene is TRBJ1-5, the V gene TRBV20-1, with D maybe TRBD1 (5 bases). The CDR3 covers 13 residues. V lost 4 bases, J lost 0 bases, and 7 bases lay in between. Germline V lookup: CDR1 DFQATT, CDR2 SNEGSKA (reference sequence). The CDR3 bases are TGCAGTGCTACAGGGTATAGCAATCAGCCCCAGCATTTT. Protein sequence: CSATGYSNQPQHF.

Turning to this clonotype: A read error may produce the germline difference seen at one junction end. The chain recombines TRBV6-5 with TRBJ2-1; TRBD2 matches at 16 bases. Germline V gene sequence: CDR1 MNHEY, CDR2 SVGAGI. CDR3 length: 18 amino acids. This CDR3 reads CACSSGLAGGSIYNEQFF. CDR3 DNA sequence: TGTGCCTGCAGTTCGGGACTAGCGGGAGGGTCAATCTACAATGAGCAGTTCTTC.

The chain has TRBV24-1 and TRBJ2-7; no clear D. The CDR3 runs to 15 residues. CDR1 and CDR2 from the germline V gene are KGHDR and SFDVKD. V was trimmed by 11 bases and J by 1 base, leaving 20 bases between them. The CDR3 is CASSSPGGPSYEQYF. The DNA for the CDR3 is TGTGCCAGCAGCTCCCCAGGCGGACCTTCCTACGAGCAGTACTTC.

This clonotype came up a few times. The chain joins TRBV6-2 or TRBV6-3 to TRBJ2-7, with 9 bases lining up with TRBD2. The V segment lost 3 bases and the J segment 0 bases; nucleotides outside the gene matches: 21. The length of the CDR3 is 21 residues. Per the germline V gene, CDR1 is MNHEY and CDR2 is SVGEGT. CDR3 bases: TGTGCCAGCAGTTATGAATCGTACGCGGCAGGGGAGACTAGCGGCTCCTACGAGCAGTACTTC. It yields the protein CASSYESYAAGETSGSYEQYF.